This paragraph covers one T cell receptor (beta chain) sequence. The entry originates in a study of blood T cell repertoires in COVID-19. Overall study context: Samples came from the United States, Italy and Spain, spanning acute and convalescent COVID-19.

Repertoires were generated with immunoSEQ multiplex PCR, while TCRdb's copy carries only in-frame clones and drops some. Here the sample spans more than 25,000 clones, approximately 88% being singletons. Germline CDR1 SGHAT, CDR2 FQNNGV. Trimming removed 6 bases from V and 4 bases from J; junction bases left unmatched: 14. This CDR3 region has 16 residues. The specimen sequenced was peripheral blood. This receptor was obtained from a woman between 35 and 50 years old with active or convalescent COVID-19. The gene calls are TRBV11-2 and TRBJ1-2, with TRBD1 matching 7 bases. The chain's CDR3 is CASRPIRQGVAYGYTF. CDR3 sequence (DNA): TGTGCCAGCAGACCAATAAGACAGGGTGTGGCCTATGGCTACACCTTC.